This T cell receptor (beta chain) was recovered during a study of regulatory T cells in long-lasting Graves disease. The sample's time point: newly diagnosed GD, antithyroid drugs for less than 3 months. Preparation of the TCR library used RNA extracted from PBMCs. Arm-PCR of CDR3 regions and iRepertoire HTBI primers were the basis on which TCR beta libraries were built. TCRdb called the multiplex PCR reads again in MiXCR, with one record for every CDR3 protein. The sample holds fewer than 550,000 distinct CDR3 sequences, more than 15% seen once. This CDR3 spans 15 amino acids. V was cut by 4 bases and J by 4 bases, with 16 bases left in between. The V gene's germline CDR1 is KGHDR and CDR2 SFDVKD. This clonotype was observed many times. The same data also contributed to another study, on T cells in Graves' hyperthyroidism and ophthalmopathy. That source adds: First-round RT-PCR targeting the TCR CDR3 was performed with the HTBI primer set. Most clonotypes expanded in the thyroid (above 0.001) were also present in blood.

The material was peripheral blood mononuclear cells (PBMCs), obtained at new diagnosis, from a patient treated with antithyroid drugs. This rearrangement joins TRBV24-1 to TRBJ2-7; D perhaps matches TRBD1 (7 bases). The receptor comes from a woman aged 35-65 years with Graves disease. The CDR3 reads CATSDGGTAMYEQYF. In DNA, the CDR3 is TGTGCCACCAGTGACGGCGGGACAGCAATGTACGAGCAGTACTTC.